Each of the 8 T cell receptor beta chains below was sequenced from the same sample in a study of shared clonotypes between healthy human individuals. Clones were sequenced by immunoSEQ multiplex PCR, and TCRdb holds only the in-frame ones, with some missing. The sample lists roughly 2,300,000 clones, about 90% occurring once. Sequenced material: naive CD4+ T cells from PBMCs. Subset specified: CD45RA+ positively selected. The receptors originated from a man between 18 and 35 years old in good health. Some clones in this sample may be carry-over from other donors' samples.

This chain connects TRBV28 to TRBJ2-7, with 8 bases identical to TRBD1. The germline gives CDR1 MDHEN, CDR2 SYDVKM. J gave up 5 bases and V 6 bases, and 6 bases lay outside the gene matches. CDR3 length: 13 amino acids. CDR3 loop: CASRAGQGDEQYF. CDR3 nucleotide sequence: TGTGCCAGCAGGGCAGGACAGGGCGACGAGCAGTACTTC.

V usage is TRBV27 and J usage is TRBJ1-2; D gene uncertain. Germline CDR1 reads MNHEY; CDR2 reads SMNVEV (reference sequence). The ends were cut back, 0 bases at V and 9 bases at J, with 11 bases in the middle. CDR3 size: 13 residues. The CDR3, as DNA: TGTGCCAGCAGTTTATCCTATCCTTCCCGCTACACCTTC. The encoded protein is CASSLSYPSRYTF.

The V gene is TRBV28, the J gene TRBJ1-4, with no clear D. Trimming cost V 2 bases and J 0 bases, with 10 bases left between them. The CDR3 contains 16 residues. Germline V lookup: CDR1 MDHEN, CDR2 SYDVKM. Here the CDR3 reads CASSLARSATNEKLFF. As DNA, the CDR3 is TGTGCCAGCAGTTTAGCCCGGTCCGCAACTAATGAAAAACTGTTTTTT.

V and J are TRBV9 and TRBJ2-6; D gene uncertain. From germline, CDR1 is SGDLS and CDR2 YYNGEE. The CDR3 runs 15 residues. The V gene lost 3 bases and the J gene lost 1 base, with 8 bases spanning the gap. The CDR3: CASSAATSGANVLTF. The CDR3 DNA is TGTGCCAGCAGCGCCGCGACGTCTGGGGCCAACGTCCTGACTTTC.

Only one count was recorded for this clone. This chain joins TRBV15 and TRBJ2-7; D may be TRBD1 (5 bases). The CDR3 has 14 amino acids. Germline V gene data show CDR1 as LNHNV and CDR2 as YYDKDF (reference sequence). The V gene lost 5 bases and the J gene lost 4 bases, with 15 bases spanning the gap. CDR3 protein: CATSERQRPYEQYF. The CDR3 nucleotides read TGTGCCACCAGCGAGCGACAGCGTCCATACGAGCAGTACTTC.

On this clone itself: Other DNA sequences in the sample encode the same CDR3. The J gene is TRBJ2-3, the V gene TRBV7-3; TRBD1 matches at 7 bases. The CDR3 extends over 14 amino acids. Germline V gene lookup returns CDR1 SGHTA and CDR2 FQGTGA. The junction had 4 bases not matched to a gene; V was cut back by 5 bases and J by 2 bases. In DNA form, the CDR3 reads TGTGCCAGCAGCCTCGGGACAGCCACAGATACGCAGTATTTT. Translation gives CASSLGTATDTQYF.

This clone appeared once. V is TRBV7-6 and J is TRBJ1-2; 7 bases line up with TRBD1. The length of the CDR3 is 14 residues. Losses at the gene ends were 4 bases for V and 2 bases for J; bases not matched to a gene: 4. Germline CDR1 and CDR2: SGHVS and FNYEAQ. The CDR3 sequence: CASSSLGQNYGYTF. Here the CDR3 DNA reads TGTGCCAGCAGCTCCCTGGGACAGAACTATGGCTACACCTTC. Drawing the rest from reference TRBV7-6 and TRBJ1-2, the complete variable domain is GAGVSQSPRYKVTKRGQDVALRCDPISGHVSLYWYRQALGQGPEFLTYFNYEAQQDKSGLPNDRFSAERPEGSISTLTIQRTEQRDSAMYRCASSSLGQNYGYTFGSGTRLTVV.

The table lists this clone with a count of one. The V and J genes are TRBV5-6 and TRBJ2-7; no clear D gene. Germline V gene lookup returns CDR1 SGHDT and CDR2 YYEEEE. This CDR3 contains 12 residues. The germline V and J ends were trimmed by 5 bases and 7 bases, with 13 bases remaining between them. The CDR3 DNA follows: TGTGCCAGCAGATTAGGGCCGGGTGAGCAGTACTTC. This sequence encodes CASRLGPGEQYF.